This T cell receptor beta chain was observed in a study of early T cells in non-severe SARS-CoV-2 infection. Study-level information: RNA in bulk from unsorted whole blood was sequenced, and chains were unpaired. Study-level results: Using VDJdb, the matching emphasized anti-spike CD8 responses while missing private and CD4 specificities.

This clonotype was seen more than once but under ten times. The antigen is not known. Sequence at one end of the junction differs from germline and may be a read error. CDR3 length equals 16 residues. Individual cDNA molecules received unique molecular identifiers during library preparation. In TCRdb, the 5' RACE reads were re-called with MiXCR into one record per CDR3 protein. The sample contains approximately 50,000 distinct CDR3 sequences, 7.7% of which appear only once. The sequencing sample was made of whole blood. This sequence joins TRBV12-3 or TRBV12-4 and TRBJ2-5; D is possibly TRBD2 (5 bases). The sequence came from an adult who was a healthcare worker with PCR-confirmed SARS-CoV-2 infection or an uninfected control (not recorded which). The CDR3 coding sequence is TGTGCCAGCAGTCTAGCCGGGGAACAAGTTGTAGAGACCCAGTACTTC. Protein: CASSLAGEQVVETQYF.